A single sample is the source of the 32 T cell receptor beta chains below, sequenced in a study of shared T cell receptors in the human thymus. Using immunoSEQ multiplex PCR, the repertoire was profiled, and TCRdb retains in-frame clones only, with some absent. Found here are hundreds of thousands of clones, approximately 88% of them singletons; the top ten hold roughly 0.0097%. In addition, the sample was reused for a study of human thymus T cells.

The sequencing sample was made of thymocytes. The source of these receptors is a boy in the first two years of life with a congenital heart defect.

The rearrangement joins TRBV23-1 to TRBJ2-5; 8 bases are shared with TRBD1. TRBV23-1 is assigned to the ORF class and has an uncertain function. The CDR3 is 15 amino acids. V shed 3 bases and J 5 bases; nucleotides not matched to a gene: 8. CDR3 DNA: TGCGCCAGCAGTCATGGGCAGGGGGCGGGTGAGACCCAGTACTTC. Amino acids: CASSHGQGAGETQYF.

This chain connects TRBV15 to TRBJ2-7; 8 nucleotides match TRBD2. After removal of 0 bases from V and 5 bases from J, the junction contained 6 bases not matched to a gene. From germline, CDR1 is LNHNV and CDR2 YYDKDF (reference sequence). The CDR3 is made up of 15 amino acids. CDR3 nucleotides: TGTGCCACCAGCAGAGATAACGGGAGGGCCAACGAGCAGTACTTC. This gives the protein CATSRDNGRANEQYF.

The genes are TRBV29-1 and TRBJ1-1; TRBD1 aligns across 10 bases. Unmatched junction bases numbered 4, after V lost 7 bases and J lost 5 bases. This CDR3 is 12 amino acids long. The germline V gene encodes CDR1 SQVTM and CDR2 ANQGSEA. The CDR3 region has the DNA TGCAGCGCTCGGGACAGGGGTACTGAAGCTTTCTTT. The encoded protein is CSARDRGTEAFF.

The rearrangement links TRBV6-1 to TRBJ1-2; D possibly corresponds to TRBD1 (5 bases). From germline, CDR1 is MNHNS and CDR2 SASEGT. This CDR3 is built from 14 residues. The V and J ends lost 0 bases and 4 bases respectively, with 9 bases between them. CDR3 DNA sequence: TGTGCCAGCAGTGAAGCGAGCGGGGGCTATGGCTACACCTTC. Protein: CASSEASGGYGYTF.

V gene TRBV18 combines with J gene TRBJ1-2; no reliable D call. This CDR3 spans 13 amino acids. Looked up from germline, CDR1 is KGHSH and CDR2 is LQKENI. The V and J ends lost 4 bases and 8 bases respectively, with 14 bases between them. In DNA, the CDR3 is TGTGCCAGCTCACACCGACCAGTGCGGGGCTACACCTTC. Its protein product is CASSHRPVRGYTF. The variable domain in full, completed from reference TRBV18 and TRBJ1-2, reads NAGVMQNPRHLVRRRGQEARLRCSPMKGHSHVYWYRQLPEEGLKFMVYLQKENIIDESGMPKERFSAEFPKEGPSILRIQQVVRGDSAAYFCASSHRPVRGYTFGSGTRLTVV.

This clone was found once. The chain combines TRBV7-8 with TRBJ2-7; 9 bases fit TRBD1. The CDR3 covers 14 residues. Unmatched junction bases numbered 4, after V lost 5 bases and J lost 2 bases. In germline, CDR1 is SGHVS, CDR2 FQNEAQ. The CDR3 sequence: CASSPGQGTYEQYF. Written as DNA, the CDR3 is TGTGCCAGCAGCCCGGGACAGGGTACCTACGAGCAGTACTTC.

The chain joins TRBV10-3 to TRBJ2-2, with TRBD2 identical over 15 bases. This CDR3 region has 19 residues. Germline V gene data show CDR1 as ENHRY and CDR2 as SYGVKD. The V and J ends lost 5 bases and 6 bases, in that order; junction bases with no gene match: 13. The CDR3 coding sequence is TGTGCCATCAGTCTGAAGGGGACTAGCGGGAGGATGGGCGCCGGGGAGCTGTTTTTT. This translates into CAISLKGTSGRMGAGELFF.

The V call is TRBV4-2, the J call TRBJ2-4; no reliable D call. V lost 3 bases and J lost 0, with 6 bases in between. Germline V gene sequence: CDR1 LGHNA, CDR2 YNFKEQ. There are 14 residues in the CDR3. The CDR3 DNA reads as TGTGCCAGCAGCCAGCCGGGAGCCAAAAACATTCAGTACTTC. Translation gives CASSQPGAKNIQYF.

The V call is TRBV7-6, the J call TRBJ1-1, with TRBD1 as a possible D gene (5 bases). In germline, CDR1 is SGHVS, CDR2 FNYEAQ. This CDR3 is 18 amino acids long. Trimming took 3 bases from V and 1 from J, leaving 21 bases between them. This chain's CDR3 is CASSFQAGRTLKNTEAFF. In nucleotides, the CDR3 is TGTGCCAGCAGCTTCCAGGCGGGACGAACTCTAAAGAACACTGAAGCTTTCTTT.

This clone showed up just a few times. The rearrangement links TRBV21-1 to TRBJ1-2. TRBV21-1 is labeled a pseudogene. The CDR3 is made up of 17 amino acids. DNA for the CDR3: TGTGCCAGCAGCAAAATAAAGGGGAGGGTTATCGGCTGTGGCTACACCTTC. Translation gives CASSKIKGRVIGCGYTF.

As DNA, the CDR3 is TGTGCCAGCAGTGCTTTAACGGCTAATGAAAAACTGTTTTTT. It specifies CASSALTANEKLFF. V and J are TRBV25-1 and TRBJ1-4; no clear D gene. V was shortened by 4 bases and J by 3 bases, with 9 bases between the two germline ends. The CDR3 runs to 14 residues. The V gene's germline CDR1 is MGHDK and CDR2 SYGVNS. The full variable domain, rest sourced from reference TRBV25-1 and TRBJ1-4, is EADIYQTPRYLVIGTGKKITLECSQTMGHDKMYWYQQDPGMELHLIHYSYGVNSTEKGDLSSESTVSRIRTEHFPLTLESARPSHTSQYLCASSALTANEKLFFGSGTQLSVL.

The chain has TRBV6-1 and TRBJ2-2, with 7 bases fitting TRBD1. J lost 5 bases, V lost 4 bases, and 10 bases had no gene match. Germline assignment: CDR1 MNHNS and CDR2 SASEGT. This CDR3 has 16 amino acids. Here the CDR3 reads CASSGDSLDPTGELFF. DNA for the CDR3: TGTGCCAGCAGTGGGGACAGTTTAGATCCAACCGGGGAGCTGTTTTTT.

This chain joins TRBV10-2 and TRBJ2-7; 15 bases fit TRBD2. Trimming removed 0 bases from V and 4 bases from J; junction bases left unmatched: 7. Germline V gene sequence: CDR1 WSHSY, CDR2 SAAADI. CDR3 size: 18 residues. The CDR3 loop reads CASSESRGLAGGTYEQYF. The CDR3 nucleotides are TGCGCCAGCAGTGAGTCCCGGGGACTAGCGGGAGGAACGTACGAGCAGTACTTC.

This clone was counted a few times. The CDR3 sequence is CASSYRATKGLAGDTQYF. The CDR3 DNA reads as TGTGCCAGCAGCTACCGAGCGACCAAGGGGCTAGCGGGAGATACGCAGTATTTT. The V call is TRBV7-2, the J call TRBJ2-3; 8 bases fit TRBD2. From germline, CDR1 is SGHTA and CDR2 FQGNSA. This CDR3 is 18 amino acids long. Losses at the gene ends were 4 bases for V and 5 bases for J; bases not matched to a gene: 17.

The chain carries TRBV5-1 and TRBJ2-1; the match to TRBD2 covers 9 bases. The germline V gene has CDR1 SGHRS and CDR2 YFSETQ. V dropped 1 base and J dropped 5; count of bases not matched to a gene: 4. CDR3 size: 15 residues. CDR3 bases: TGCGCCAGCAGCTTGCGGGTAGCGGGAGACAATGAGCAGTTCTTC. Encoded protein: CASSLRVAGDNEQFF.

The chain uses TRBV4-2 and TRBJ2-7; possibly TRBD2 for D (5 bases). CDR1 LGHNA and CDR2 YNFKEQ come from the germline V gene. CDR3 length equals 14 residues. V was clipped by 4 bases and J by 2 bases, with 12 bases between them. CDR3 amino acids: CASSLGELAYEQYF. CDR3 nucleotides: TGTGCCAGCAGCCTCGGGGAGCTAGCCTACGAGCAGTACTTC.

This clone was seen once. V is TRBV11-2 and J is TRBJ2-1; 7 bases are shared with TRBD1. J lost 0 bases, V lost 2 bases, and 10 bases had no gene match. Germline V lookup: CDR1 SGHAT, CDR2 FQNNGV. This CDR3 region has 18 residues. This CDR3 reads CASSLSRDSTSSYNEQFF. CDR3 sequence (DNA): TGTGCCAGCAGCTTAAGCCGGGACAGCACGAGCTCCTACAATGAGCAGTTCTTC. Full variable domain (rest looked up from reference TRBV11-2 and TRBJ2-1): EAGVAQSPRYKIIEKRQSVAFWCNPISGHATLYWYQQILGQGPKLLIQFQNNGVVDDSQLPKDRFSAERLKGVDSTLKIQPAKLEDSAVYLCASSLSRDSTSSYNEQFFGPGTRLTVL.

This clone was found once. The J gene is TRBJ2-7, the V gene TRBV7-9, with TRBD1 matching over 8 bases. The trim removed 1 base at V and 3 bases at J, leaving 5 bases unmatched. Germline V lookup: CDR1 SEHNR, CDR2 FQNEAQ (reference sequence). The CDR3 has 15 residues. The CDR3 spells CASSLDETGDYEQYF. For the CDR3, the DNA is TGTGCCAGCAGCTTAGATGAGACAGGGGACTACGAGCAGTACTTC.

This clone came up once. V usage is TRBV14 and J usage is TRBJ1-3, with D unclear. The CDR3 consists of 16 residues. Trimming took off 3 bases at V and 0 bases at J, with 12 bases between the two ends. Germline CDR1 SGHDN, CDR2 FVKESK. The CDR3 nucleotides are TGTGCCAGCAGCCACCACAGCCGCATCTCTGGAAACACCATATATTTT. Translation: CASSHHSRISGNTIYF. The variable domain in full, completed from reference TRBV14 and TRBJ1-3, reads EAGVTQFPSHSVIEKGQTVTLRCDPISGHDNLYWYRRVMGKEIKFLLHFVKESKQDESGMPNNRFLAERTGGTYSTLKVQPAELEDSGVYFCASSHHSRISGNTIYFGEGSWLTVV.

This clone was observed a handful of times. This chain links TRBV13 with TRBJ1-1; D might be TRBD1 (6 bases). The V gene's germline CDR1 is PRHDT and CDR2 FYEKMQ (reference sequence). The V gene lost 8 bases and the J gene lost 5 bases, with 12 bases spanning the gap. This CDR3 spans 12 amino acids. CDR3 nucleotide sequence: TGTGCCAGCGGGGAGCAGGGGACTGAAGCTTTCTTT. Translating it yields CASGEQGTEAFF.

This clone is a singleton in its sample. The genes are TRBV19 and TRBJ2-7; 9 bases map to TRBD1. This CDR3 is 15 amino acids long. The V and J ends lost 4 bases and 4 bases, in that order; junction bases with no gene match: 8. In germline, CDR1 is LNHDA, CDR2 SQIVND (reference sequence). CDR3 sequence: CASSTGTGKLYEQYF. The CDR3 nucleotides are TGTGCCAGTAGTACTGGGACAGGGAAACTATACGAGCAGTACTTC.

This sequence joins TRBV30 and TRBJ1-5, with TRBD1 matching 7 bases. This CDR3 is 17 amino acids long. Germline CDR1 reads GTSNPN; CDR2 reads SVGIG (reference sequence). With 0 bases clipped from V and 3 bases from J, the junction kept 11 bases outside the gene matches. The CDR3 coding sequence is TGTGCCTGGAGTGTGGACAGGCCAAGGTTCGCCAATCAGCCCCAGCATTTT. This translates into CAWSVDRPRFANQPQHF.

This rearrangement joins TRBV27 to TRBJ2-2; 11 bases map to TRBD2. The V gene's germline CDR1 is MNHEY and CDR2 SMNVEV (reference sequence). The CDR3 has 20 amino acids. Losses at the gene ends were 0 bases for V and 1 base for J; bases not matched to a gene: 10. Here the CDR3 DNA reads TGTGCCAGCAGTTTATCGAGTAGGTTTAGCGGGAGGGAGAACACCGGGGAGCTGTTTTTT. Amino acids: CASSLSSRFSGRENTGELFF.

This chain links TRBV18 with TRBJ1-1; 11 bases line up with TRBD1. The CDR3 loop spans 16 amino acids. Germline values: CDR1 KGHSH, CDR2 LQKENI. The junction had 7 bases not matched to a gene; V was cut back by 6 bases and J by 1 base. Written as DNA, the CDR3 is TGTGCCAGCTCCCTGGGACAGGGGGGTCCGAACACTGAAGCTTTCTTT. Amino acids: CASSLGQGGPNTEAFF.

The V call is TRBV7-6, the J call TRBJ2-7; a weak D match, TRBD1 (5 bases). This CDR3 comprises 14 residues. CDR1 is SGHVS, CDR2 FNYEAQ, per germline. Trimming shortened V by 6 bases and J by 0 bases, and 12 bases separated the two germline ends. The CDR3, as DNA: TGTGCCAGCAGGGGCTTGGGGCCCTCCTACGAGCAGTACTTC. It encodes CASRGLGPSYEQYF.

This chain connects TRBV10-2 to TRBJ2-7; 13 bases are shared with TRBD2. Per germline, CDR1 WSHSY and CDR2 SAAADI. After removal of 2 bases from V and 3 bases from J, the junction contained 4 bases not matched to a gene. The CDR3 is 16 amino acids. Here the CDR3 reads CASSEGTSGVHYEQYF. The CDR3 nucleotides read TGCGCCAGCAGTGAGGGGACTAGCGGGGTTCACTACGAGCAGTACTTC.

This clone has a single count. The chain combines TRBV30 with TRBJ2-3; 11 bases are a match to TRBD2. The CDR3 runs to 15 residues. From germline, CDR1 is GTSNPN and CDR2 SVGIG (reference sequence). J was trimmed by 1 base and V by 5 bases; bases with no gene match: 5. CDR3 loop: CAWGGLADGTDTQYF. The CDR3 DNA follows: TGTGCCTGGGGGGGACTAGCGGATGGCACAGATACGCAGTATTTT.

This chain uses TRBV2 with TRBJ2-1; 7 nucleotides match TRBD2. This CDR3 has 15 residues. CDR1 and CDR2 from the germline V gene are SNHLY and FYNNEI. The J segment lost 4 bases and the V segment lost 4 bases, leaving 7 bases of the junction unmatched. In DNA, the CDR3 is TGTGCCAGCAGTGGGAAGCTAGCGGTTTACAATGAGCAGTTCTTC. Residues: CASSGKLAVYNEQFF. Using reference TRBV2 and TRBJ2-1 for the parts outside the CDR3, the full variable domain is EPEVTQTPSHQVTQMGQEVILRCVPISNHLYFYWYRQILGQKVEFLVSFYNNEISEKSEIFDDQFSVERPDGSNFTLKIRSTKLEDSAMYFCASSGKLAVYNEQFFGPGTRLTVL.

This clone came up once. The chain carries TRBV7-6 and TRBJ2-5, with 8 nucleotides matching TRBD1. The CDR3 runs to 16 residues. Trimming at V came to 4 bases and at J to 1 base, leaving 8 bases not matched to a gene. The germline V gene has CDR1 SGHVS and CDR2 FNYEAQ. This CDR3 is CASSSRQGLGQETQYF. The CDR3, as DNA: TGTGCCAGCAGCTCCCGACAGGGGTTGGGCCAAGAGACCCAGTACTTC.

This sequence joins TRBV6-5 and TRBJ2-1; D uncertain. This CDR3 contains 13 residues. V gave up 8 bases and J gave up 14 bases, with 22 bases separating them. Per the germline V gene, CDR1 is MNHEY and CDR2 is SVGAGI. The CDR3 loop reads CASSQAGQDMEFF. CDR3 DNA sequence: TGTGCCAGCTCCCAGGCCGGCCAAGACATGGAGTTCTTC.

The chain employs TRBV5-6 and TRBJ2-5; D is perhaps TRBD1 (6 bases). V was clipped by 4 bases and J by 0 bases, with 19 bases between them. In germline, CDR1 is SGHDT, CDR2 YYEEEE. The CDR3 length is 17 residues. This CDR3 reads CASSTADSFRYQETQYF. CDR3 nucleotides: TGTGCCAGCAGCACCGCGGACAGCTTCCGGTACCAAGAGACCCAGTACTTC. Full variable domain (outside the CDR3, taken from reference TRBV5-6 and TRBJ2-5): DAGVTQSPTHLIKTRGQQVTLRCSPKSGHDTVSWYQQALGQGPQFIFQYYEEEERQRGNFPDRFSGHQFPNYSSELNVNALLLGDSALYLCASSTADSFRYQETQYFGPGTRLLVL.

This rearrangement joins TRBV4-1 to TRBJ2-7, with a tentative D call TRBD2 (5 bases). Trimming removed 1 base from V and 1 base from J, with 17 bases in between. Germline V gene data show CDR1 as MGHRA and CDR2 as YSYEKL. There are 17 residues in the CDR3. The CDR3 is CASSQVIRSGRSYEQYF. The CDR3 DNA is TGCGCCAGCAGCCAAGTTATCAGGAGCGGCAGATCCTACGAGCAGTACTTC.